The 22 T cell receptor beta chains reported below all come from one sample, sequenced in a study of CD8+CD57+ T cells in acquired aplastic anemia. The template used for profiling TCR beta VDJ and CDR3 was genomic DNA. Via MiXCR, TCRdb re-called the reads, giving one row per CDR3 protein. The data hold about 210,000 distinct CDR3 sequences, with 34% observed a single time. The sequenced sample consisted of sorted CD4+, CD8+, or CD8+CD57+ T cells (not recorded which) from PBMCs. These TCRs come from a human donor in good health, serving as a control.

The table lists this clonotype with a few counts. The J gene is TRBJ1-4, the V gene TRBV3-1, with D unresolved. CDR1 LGHDT and CDR2 YNNKEL come from the germline V gene (reference sequence). The CDR3 is 14 residues long. V was pared by 3 bases and J by 0 bases, with 5 bases between. The CDR3 DNA reads as TGTGCCAGCAGCCAGTTTGCAACTAATGAAAAACTGTTTTTT. As protein: CASSQFATNEKLFF.

The chain recombines TRBV20-1 with TRBJ2-1; 7 nucleotides align to TRBD2. The CDR3 spans 18 residues. Germline CDR1 reads DFQATT; CDR2 reads SNEGSKA (reference sequence). V was pared by 3 bases and J by 0 bases, with 14 bases of the junction left unmatched. In nucleotides, the CDR3 is TGCAGTGCTAGGGAACGGCGGACTAGTTCGATCTCCTACAATGAGCAGTTCTTC. It yields the protein CSARERRTSSISYNEQFF.

This clonotype was recorded many times. This chain links TRBV4-1 with TRBJ2-7; D is undetermined. Trimming left V 1 base short and J 7 bases short, with 20 bases between. Germline assignment: CDR1 MGHRA and CDR2 YSYEKL. The CDR3 runs to 16 residues. CDR3 nucleotides: TGCGCCAGCAGCCAAGGTGAGACTCCCGTCGGCCGGGAGCAGTACTTC. Translating gives CASSQGETPVGREQYF.

A remark on this clonotype: One junction end does not reproduce the germline sequence, and a read error may be involved. The chain has TRBV11-2 and TRBJ2-7, with TRBD1 matching 9 bases. CDR1 and CDR2 (germline): SGHAT, FQNNGV. The CDR3 loop spans 16 amino acids. CDR3 in amino acids: CASSPGPGQGNYEQHF. The CDR3 nucleotides are TGTGCCAGCAGCCCGGGACCGGGACAGGGTAACTACGAGCAGCACTTC.

This clonotype was counted at least ten times. J is TRBJ2-7 and V is TRBV5-5, with D possibly being TRBD1 (6 bases). Trimming removed 0 bases at V and 7 bases at J, with 11 bases between. The CDR3 is 13 amino acids. In germline, CDR1 is SGHKS, CDR2 YYEKEE (reference sequence). Here the CDR3 DNA reads TGTGCCAGCAGCTTGGACAGGGAAAGGGAGCAGTACTTC. This translates into CASSLDREREQYF.

Comment on this clonotype: A much larger clonotype is one base distant, so this may be a read error. The rearrangement joins TRBV20-1 to TRBJ1-5; 10 bases are a match to TRBD1. With 5 bases clipped from V and 7 bases from J, the junction kept 11 bases outside the gene matches. CDR3 length: 15 residues. Germline-derived CDR1 and CDR2 are DFQATT and SNEGSKA (reference sequence). The CDR3 DNA reads as TGCAGTGCTGGAGCGACAGGGGGCGCGGGGCAGCCCCAGCATTTT. Residues: CSAGATGGAGQPQHF.

This clonotype has at least ten counts. The chain joins TRBV20-1 to TRBJ2-3, with D hard to call. CDR1 and CDR2 from the germline V gene are DFQATT and SNEGSKA (reference sequence). The CDR3 covers 13 residues. V gave up 5 bases and J gave up 0 bases, with 9 bases separating them. The CDR3 here is CSALSHSTDTQYF. CDR3 DNA: TGCAGTGCTCTCAGTCATAGCACAGATACGCAGTATTTT.

This clonotype has a handful of counts. V and J are TRBV6-5 and TRBJ1-5; no clear D. V shed 5 bases and J shed 6 bases, with 14 bases lying between them. CDR3 size: 14 residues. Germline-derived CDR1 and CDR2 are MNHEY and SVGAGI. DNA for the CDR3: TGTGCCAGCAGTAACATCGCCCCAGGTCAGCCCCAGCATTTT. Protein product: CASSNIAPGQPQHF.

The chain employs TRBV6-1 and TRBJ1-5; TRBD1 agrees at 7 bases. This CDR3 comprises 17 residues. Per the germline V gene, CDR1 is MNHNS and CDR2 is SASEGT. The ends lost 5 bases at V and 5 bases at J; junction bases unmatched: 15. This CDR3 is CASSQSPGGGSDQPQHF. The CDR3 bases are TGTGCCAGCAGTCAGTCCCCAGGGGGGGGGAGCGATCAGCCCCAGCATTTT.

The chain employs TRBV2 and TRBJ2-3; D not certain. The CDR3 runs to 11 residues. CDR1 SNHLY and CDR2 FYNNEI come from the germline V gene. Trimming took 6 bases from V and 6 from J, leaving 7 bases between them. CDR3 protein: CASRLQDTQYF. CDR3 bases: TGTGCCAGCAGGCTCCAGGATACGCAGTATTTT.

The chain employs TRBV10-3 and TRBJ1-2; D remains ambiguous. Trimming cost V 4 bases and J 0 bases, with 0 bases left between them. The CDR3 sequence is 11 residues long. Germline CDR1 and CDR2: ENHRY and SYGVKD. The chain's CDR3 is CAISANYGYTF. The CDR3 nucleotides read TGTGCCATCAGTGCTAACTATGGCTACACCTTC.

This clonotype was detected ten times or more. V usage is TRBV3-1 and J usage is TRBJ2-5; possibly TRBD1 for D (5 bases). The CDR3 length is 14 residues. The V and J ends lost 2 bases and 2 bases respectively, with 9 bases between them. The germline V gene has CDR1 LGHDT and CDR2 YNNKEL (reference sequence). The CDR3 is CASSQQGSQETQYF. CDR3 coding DNA: TGTGCCAGCAGCCAACAGGGTTCTCAAGAGACCCAGTACTTC.

Comments on this clonotype: This CDR3 fails to terminate in the conserved phenylalanine or tryptophan, so it likely reflects a read error. The DNA is left out, because the CDR3 cannot be placed on it with certainty; the CDR3 is given as TCRdb lists it. The chain recombines TRBV24-1 with TRBJ2-5; TRBD2, the D gene given by the table, was not confirmed from the DNA. The CDR3 length equals 9 residues, ends included. Germline CDR1 KGHDR, CDR2 SFDVKD. The CDR3 sequence: CATSDGLAG.

This clonotype was seen many times. V and J are TRBV20-1 and TRBJ2-7; maybe TRBD1 (5 bases). The V gene lost 0 bases and the J gene lost 4 bases, with 13 bases spanning the gap. The CDR3 extends over 14 amino acids. CDR1 is DFQATT and CDR2 is SNEGSKA in the germline V gene (reference sequence). CDR3 residues: CSARDLAGKYEQYF. The DNA for the CDR3 is TGCAGTGCTAGAGATCTGGCAGGGAAGTACGAGCAGTACTTC.

The CDR3, as DNA: TGTGCCAGCAGCCCGTTTGGGGGGGGACAGGGCGTCGAGCAGTACTTC. Protein: CASSPFGGGQGVEQYF. The chain joins TRBV19 to TRBJ2-7; 9 nucleotides line up with TRBD1. Germline V gene data show CDR1 as LNHDA and CDR2 as SQIVND (reference sequence). V was pared by 9 bases and J by 6 bases, with 18 bases of the junction left unmatched. The CDR3 spans 16 residues.

This chain connects TRBV15 to TRBJ1-1; 9 bases map to TRBD1. After removal of 2 bases from V and 4 bases from J, the junction contained 5 bases not matched to a gene. CDR1 LNHNV and CDR2 YYDKDF come from the germline V gene (reference sequence). CDR3 length: 15 residues. DNA of the CDR3: TGTGCCACCAGCAGACAACAGGGGGCGGGCACTGAAGCTTTCTTT. Encoded protein: CATSRQQGAGTEAFF.

The chain couples TRBV5-6 to TRBJ2-6; D is tentatively TRBD1 or TRBD2 (5 bases each). There are 17 residues in the CDR3. Germline V CDR1 and CDR2: SGHDT, YYEEEE. Trimming left V 5 bases short and J 2 bases short, with 17 bases between. Written as DNA, the CDR3 is TGTGCCAGCAGTATCGGGGTTGGGGGTCCTGGGGCCAACGTCCTGACTTTC. It specifies CASSIGVGGPGANVLTF.

A remark on this clonotype: This may be a read error, as it is one base from a much larger clone. This chain links TRBV7-2 with TRBJ1-1; 8 nucleotides align to TRBD1. CDR3 length: 13 amino acids. The germline V gene has CDR1 SGHTA and CDR2 FQGNSA. The junction had 7 bases not matched to a gene; V was cut back by 3 bases and J by 10 bases. CDR3 bases: TGTGCCAGCAGCTTTGACAGGGGAGAAAGAGCTTTCTTT. This sequence encodes CASSFDRGERAFF.

As regards this clonotype: A read error is possible here, since a much larger clone lies one base away. Since the CDR3 does not end with the conserved phenylalanine or tryptophan, this likely comes from a read error. This chain joins TRBV20-1 and TRBJ1-1; the match to TRBD1 covers 9 bases. Per the germline V gene, CDR1 is DFQATT and CDR2 is SNEGSKA (reference sequence). This CDR3 is built from 13 residues. V lost 0 bases and J lost 5; bases outside the gene matches: 1. CDR3 amino acids: CSARDDRGTEAFL. Here the CDR3 DNA reads TGCAGTGCTAGAGATGACAGGGGGACTGAAGCTTTCCTT.

The chain joins TRBV18 to TRBJ2-7, with D hard to call. This CDR3 contains 13 residues. Germline V gene sequence: CDR1 KGHSH, CDR2 LQKENI. Trimming stripped 4 bases from V and 4 bases from J, with 11 bases between. For the CDR3, the DNA is TGTGCCAGCTCACTCTTCCGTCGGTACGAGCAGTACTTC. Translation: CASSLFRRYEQYF.

The chain has TRBV15 and TRBJ2-1; 9 bases agree with TRBD1. Germline V lookup: CDR1 LNHNV, CDR2 YYDKDF (reference sequence). The CDR3 consists of 16 residues. The V segment lost 3 bases and the J segment 6 bases; nucleotides outside the gene matches: 9. CDR3 bases: TGTGCCACCAGCAGTCGAACAGGGGGCGGTCTCAATGAGCAGTTCTTC. This sequence encodes CATSSRTGGGLNEQFF.

This clonotype was seen at least ten times. The genes are TRBV7-2 and TRBJ1-5, with 7 positions matching TRBD1. Germline loops: CDR1 SGHTA, CDR2 FQGNSA. Unmatched junction bases numbered 4, after V lost 1 base and J lost 4 bases. The CDR3 has 15 amino acids. Written as DNA, the CDR3 is TGTGCCAGCAGCTTAGGGACAGGACTTAATCAGCCCCAGCATTTT. This codes for CASSLGTGLNQPQHF.